Following are 16 T cell receptor beta chains from one sample sequenced in a study of T cell changes during pregnancy in multiple sclerosis. Only in-frame clones appear in the TCRdb table, and some are missing; sequencing was by immunoSEQ multiplex PCR. The table has 80,000 or so clones, about 90% seen once. Sequencing was performed on peripheral blood, taken before pregnancy. These receptors were collected from a female donor with multiple sclerosis, enrolled in a pregnancy study.

The chain has TRBV27 and TRBJ2-1; no firm D call. The CDR3 has 16 amino acids. V was shortened by 0 bases and J by 8 bases, with 17 bases between the two germline ends. From germline, CDR1 is MNHEY and CDR2 SMNVEV (reference sequence). The CDR3 is CASSLSVARFTDEQFF. The CDR3 bases are TGTGCCAGCAGTTTATCGGTTGCTCGGTTCACCGATGAGCAGTTCTTC.

The genes are TRBV5-6 and TRBJ2-1; 11 bases agree with TRBD1. Germline assignment: CDR1 SGHDT and CDR2 YYEEEE. CDR3 length equals 15 residues. The V segment lost 4 bases and the J segment 4 bases; nucleotides outside the gene matches: 4. The CDR3 DNA follows: TGTGCCAGCAGCGTGGGGGACAGGGGGTACAATGAGCAGTTCTTC. It encodes CASSVGDRGYNEQFF.

This rearrangement joins TRBV27 to TRBJ2-3; 8 nucleotides line up with TRBD1. Per germline, CDR1 MNHEY and CDR2 SMNVEV (reference sequence). The CDR3 totals 14 residues. The J segment lost 2 bases and the V segment lost 6 bases, leaving 4 bases of the junction unmatched. The DNA of the CDR3 is TGTGCCAGCAGGGACAGGGTTAACACAGATACGCAGTATTTT. Translated: CASRDRVNTDTQYF.

The chain recombines TRBV29-1 with TRBJ1-2, with a weak D call TRBD1 (5 bases). Trimming shortened V by 3 bases and J by 6 bases, and 14 bases separated the two germline ends. The CDR3 contains 13 residues. Germline V gives CDR1 SQVTM, CDR2 ANQGSEA. The CDR3 nucleotides are TGCAGCGTTGAGGGACTCGCGGGCGATGGCTACACCTTC. Translation gives CSVEGLAGDGYTF.

The chain couples TRBV19 to TRBJ2-1; 10 nucleotides align to TRBD1. The length of the CDR3 is 15 residues. Germline CDR1 and CDR2: LNHDA and SQIVND (reference sequence). The trim removed 8 bases at V and 2 bases at J, leaving 6 bases unmatched. The CDR3 DNA is TGTGCCAGTGGTACCGGGACAGGGGCCTACAATGAGCAGTTCTTC. This encodes CASGTGTGAYNEQFF.

The chain joins TRBV28 to TRBJ2-3, with 7 bases matching TRBD2. The CDR3 loop spans 14 amino acids. In germline, CDR1 is MDHEN, CDR2 SYDVKM. The trim removed 2 bases at V and 8 bases at J, leaving 7 bases unmatched. The CDR3 here is CASSLGGGEGTQYF. Written as DNA, the CDR3 is TGTGCCAGCAGTTTAGGTGGAGGGGAGGGTACGCAGTATTTT.

The V gene is TRBV5-1, the J gene TRBJ1-2, with D hard to call. Germline CDR1 and CDR2: SGHRS and YFSETQ. The CDR3 has 13 amino acids. V was cut by 4 bases and J by 4 bases, with 11 bases left in between. The CDR3 loop is CASSGGLSYGYTF. The CDR3 DNA sequence: TGCGCCAGCAGCGGCGGGTTGAGCTATGGCTACACCTTC.

The chain uses TRBV2 and TRBJ2-1; D is perhaps TRBD1 (5 bases). Germline CDR1 is SNHLY and CDR2 is FYNNEI. V lost 3 bases and J 2 bases, leaving 11 bases between the germline ends. The CDR3 covers 15 residues. The DNA for the CDR3 is TGTGCCAGCAGTGAGGGTAGGGGTCCCTACAATGAGCAGTTCTTC. This gives the protein CASSEGRGPYNEQFF. Filled out from reference TRBV2 and TRBJ2-1, the complete variable domain reads EPEVTQTPSHQVTQMGQEVILRCVPISNHLYFYWYRQILGQKVEFLVSFYNNEISEKSEIFDDQFSVERPDGSNFTLKIRSTKLEDSAMYFCASSEGRGPYNEQFFGPGTRLTVL.

The chain links TRBV29-1 to TRBJ2-7, with D possibly TRBD2 on 5 matching bases. V shed 4 bases and J shed 9 bases, with 19 bases lying between them. The germline V gene has CDR1 SQVTM and CDR2 ANQGSEA. The CDR3 contains 13 residues. CDR3 in amino acids: CSVVRQEDSGQYF. CDR3 in DNA: TGCAGCGTTGTCCGGCAGGAGGATTCGGGGCAGTACTTC.

V usage is TRBV4-2 and J usage is TRBJ1-2; 8 nucleotides align to TRBD1. Germline-derived CDR1 and CDR2 are LGHNA and YNFKEQ. J gave up 6 bases and V 1 base, and 1 base lay outside the gene matches. CDR3 length equals 13 residues. This CDR3 is CASSQGGQDGYTF. In nucleotides, the CDR3 is TGTGCCAGCAGCCAAGGGGGACAGGATGGCTACACCTTC.

The chain employs TRBV6-5 and TRBJ2-7; D perhaps matches TRBD2 (6 bases). The CDR3 covers 14 residues. Trimming pared 6 bases from V and 2 bases from J, leaving 14 bases between. Germline V gene lookup returns CDR1 MNHEY and CDR2 SVGAGI. The CDR3 DNA sequence: TGTGCCAGCAGGACCCTAGGGAGGCCCTACGAGCAGTACTTC. Its translation is CASRTLGRPYEQYF.

The chain combines TRBV14 with TRBJ2-7; D is unclear. This CDR3 comprises 13 residues. Germline V gene lookup returns CDR1 SGHDN and CDR2 FVKESK. V was pared by 2 bases and J by 0 bases, with 5 bases between. CDR3 DNA: TGTGCCAGCAGCCAATTAGTCTCCTACGAGCAGTACTTC. Amino acid sequence: CASSQLVSYEQYF. The variable domain in full, completed from reference TRBV14 and TRBJ2-7, reads EAGVTQFPSHSVIEKGQTVTLRCDPISGHDNLYWYRRVMGKEIKFLLHFVKESKQDESGMPNNRFLAERTGGTYSTLKVQPAELEDSGVYFCASSQLVSYEQYFGPGTRLTVT.

J is TRBJ2-5 and V is TRBV5-1, with D tentatively TRBD1 (6 bases). The CDR3 is 13 residues long. Germline V gene sequence: CDR1 SGHRS, CDR2 YFSETQ. Trimming left V 4 bases short and J 7 bases short, with 14 bases between. CDR3 region: CASSVRDKATQYF. CDR3 bases: TGCGCCAGCAGCGTCCGGGACAAGGCGACCCAGTACTTC.

The chain recombines TRBV27 with TRBJ2-7, with D unresolved. The CDR3 consists of 16 residues. CDR1 is MNHEY, CDR2 SMNVEV, per germline (reference sequence). Trimming pared 7 bases from V and 7 bases from J, leaving 26 bases between. CDR3 sequence reads: CASTGTWRSPLLEQYF. The CDR3 coding sequence is TGTGCCAGCACCGGAACGTGGCGGTCCCCACTTTTGGAGCAGTACTTC.

This clone has just one count. The V call is TRBV23-1, the J call TRBJ2-7; TRBD1 matches 7 bases. TRBV23-1 is an ORF, with its function uncertain. The CDR3 has 11 amino acids. The V and J ends lost 6 bases and 4 bases, in that order; junction bases with no gene match: 0. In nucleotides, the CDR3 is TGCGCCAGCAGACAGGGGTACGAGCAGTACTTC. Translated: CASRQGYEQYF.

This clone was seen a few times. J is TRBJ2-7 and V is TRBV4-2, with D possibly matching TRBD1 (6 bases). This CDR3 has 16 residues. Trimming removed 0 bases at V and 2 bases at J, with 14 bases between. Germline V gives CDR1 LGHNA, CDR2 YNFKEQ. The CDR3 DNA sequence: TGTGCCAGCAGCCAAGACACGGGACACAAAACCTACGAGCAGTACTTC. Translated, it gives CASSQDTGHKTYEQYF.